These 17 T cell receptor beta chains originate from one sample sequenced in a study of shared clonotypes between healthy human individuals. Repertoires were generated with immunoSEQ multiplex PCR, while TCRdb's copy carries only in-frame clones and drops some. The sample consists of millions of clones, 85% to 95% of them appearing once. CD8 cells classed as naive were CD45RO-negative and positively selected for CCR7, excluding terminally differentiated effector memory CD45RA+ cells. Sample: naive CD8+ T cells from PBMCs. The receptors derive from a man in his late teens or twenties in good health. Some clones in this sample may be carry-over from other donors' samples.

The chain joins TRBV28 to TRBJ1-1, with a possible D match to TRBD1 (6 bases). This CDR3 has 14 residues. Germline V gene lookup returns CDR1 MDHEN and CDR2 SYDVKM. Trimming stripped 6 bases from V and 6 bases from J, with 17 bases between. The CDR3: CASRPERTAAEAFF. CDR3 nucleotide sequence: TGTGCCAGCAGACCCGAGAGGACAGCGGCTGAAGCTTTCTTT.

V is TRBV5-1 and J is TRBJ2-7; 8 bases align to TRBD1. Looked up from germline, CDR1 is SGHRS and CDR2 is YFSETQ. The CDR3 length is 15 residues. J was trimmed by 0 bases and V by 3 bases; bases with no gene match: 5. DNA of the CDR3: TGCGCCAGCAGCTGGGACAGGTACCCCTCCTACGAGCAGTACTTC. Amino acids: CASSWDRYPSYEQYF.

The chain employs TRBV9 and TRBJ1-1; 7 bases agree with TRBD1. V lost 0 bases and J lost 6; bases outside the gene matches: 2. Per the germline V gene, CDR1 is SGDLS and CDR2 is YYNGEE. This CDR3 is built from 13 residues. CDR3 loop: CASSVDRGPEAFF. The CDR3 coding sequence is TGTGCCAGCAGCGTAGACAGGGGCCCTGAAGCTTTCTTT.

The V gene is TRBV7-9, the J gene TRBJ1-1; D uncertain. The CDR3 is 14 residues long. V lost 1 base and J 3 bases, leaving 9 bases between the germline ends. CDR1 is SEHNR and CDR2 is FQNEAQ in the germline V gene (reference sequence). CDR3 residues: CASSLEGSYTEAFF. CDR3 nucleotides: TGTGCCAGCAGCTTAGAAGGGTCCTACACTGAAGCTTTCTTT. The full variable domain, in which reference TRBV7-9 and TRBJ1-1 provide the parts outside the CDR3, is DTGVSQNPRHKITKRGQNVTFRCDPISEHNRLYWYRQTLGQGPEFLTYFQNEAQLEKSRLLSDRFSAERPKGSFSTLEIQRTEQGDSAMYLCASSLEGSYTEAFFGQGTRLTVV.

The chain employs TRBV15 and TRBJ2-2; no firm D call. Germline V gives CDR1 LNHNV, CDR2 YYDKDF (reference sequence). The CDR3 is made up of 12 amino acids. Trimming shortened V by 7 bases and J by 3 bases, and 6 bases separated the two germline ends. The CDR3 is CATILDTGELFF. The CDR3 nucleotides read TGTGCCACCATACTCGACACCGGGGAGCTGTTTTTT.

This chain joins TRBV29-1 and TRBJ1-3; D gene ambiguous. V was trimmed by 7 bases and J by 4 bases, leaving 8 bases between them. CDR3 length: 11 amino acids. From germline, CDR1 is SQVTM and CDR2 ANQGSEA. CDR3 coding DNA: TGCAGCGCCGCGAGGGGAAACACCATATATTTT. Translating it yields CSAARGNTIYF.

The V call is TRBV7-6, the J call TRBJ2-5; D is perhaps TRBD2 (6 bases). The V end lost 4 bases, the J end lost 4 bases, and 22 bases lay between the germline ends. CDR1 SGHVS and CDR2 FNYEAQ come from the germline V gene. The CDR3 has 17 amino acids. CDR3 coding DNA: TGTGCCAGCAGCTCGTTCGGGAGCGGTAGAGGTAGAGAGACCCAGTACTTC. Amino acid sequence: CASSSFGSGRGRETQYF.

The chain joins TRBV5-1 to TRBJ2-3, with D possibly TRBD2 on 6 matching bases. Trimming took off 5 bases at V and 7 bases at J, with 20 bases between the two ends. The CDR3 length is 15 residues. In germline, CDR1 is SGHRS, CDR2 YFSETQ. This CDR3 reads CASRDRARGDYTQYF. The CDR3 DNA reads as TGCGCCAGCAGGGACCGGGCCCGCGGGGACTATACGCAGTATTTT.

This chain uses TRBV28 with TRBJ2-3; 10 bases map to TRBD2. Germline CDR1 and CDR2: MDHEN and SYDVKM. Germline trimming cut 8 bases from V and 0 bases from J; bases unmatched to any gene: 11. The CDR3 has 17 amino acids. CDR3 amino acids: CASEGLAEASSTDTQYF. CDR3 bases: TGTGCCAGCGAAGGACTAGCGGAGGCTTCTAGCACAGATACGCAGTATTTT.

This clone appeared once. This sequence joins TRBV7-2 and TRBJ2-7, with TRBD2 matching over 9 bases. This CDR3 spans 14 amino acids. CDR1 and CDR2 from the germline V gene are SGHTA and FQGNSA. V lost 5 bases, J lost 3 bases, and 5 bases stayed unmatched. The CDR3 loop is CASSPAGGLYEQYF. In DNA form, the CDR3 reads TGTGCCAGCAGCCCCGCGGGGGGGCTCTACGAGCAGTACTTC.

The rearrangement uses TRBV13 and TRBJ1-4, with a weak D call TRBD1 (5 bases). Germline CDR1 PRHDT, CDR2 FYEKMQ (reference sequence). The CDR3 covers 14 residues. The V end lost 5 bases, the J end lost 4 bases, and 11 bases lay between the germline ends. Here the CDR3 DNA reads TGTGCCAGCAGCGAGGGACGTGGTAATGAAAAACTGTTTTTT. Translated, it gives CASSEGRGNEKLFF. Full variable domain (missing parts from reference TRBV13 and TRBJ1-4): AAGVIQSPRHLIKEKRETATLKCYPIPRHDTVYWYQQGPGQDPQFLISFYEKMQSDKGSIPDRFSAQQFSDYHSELNMSSLELGDSALYFCASSEGRGNEKLFFGSGTQLSVL.

Worth noting for this clone: Other DNA sequences in this specimen translate into the identical CDR3. J is TRBJ2-7 and V is TRBV27; D gene ambiguous. CDR1 and CDR2 from the germline V gene are MNHEY and SMNVEV (reference sequence). V shed 1 base and J shed 7 bases, with 5 bases lying between them. The length of the CDR3 is 11 residues. In DNA, the CDR3 is TGTGCCAGCAGTTTATTAGGGGAGCAGTACTTC. It codes for CASSLLGEQYF.

The chain is built from TRBV27 and TRBJ1-5; D is possibly TRBD1 (6 bases). This CDR3 has 11 amino acids. In germline, CDR1 is MNHEY, CDR2 SMNVEV (reference sequence). Trimming shortened V by 9 bases and J by 4 bases, and 7 bases separated the two germline ends. CDR3 nucleotide sequence: TGTGCCAGAACAGGGAATCAGCCCCAGCATTTT. Residues: CARTGNQPQHF.

V usage is TRBV9 and J usage is TRBJ2-2, with TRBD2 identical over 8 bases. Germline CDR1 reads SGDLS; CDR2 reads YYNGEE. J gave up 6 bases and V 4 bases, and 17 bases lay outside the gene matches. The CDR3 contains 18 residues. The CDR3 DNA is TGTGCCAGCAGCCCGTACGGGGTGGGACTAGGGGACGCCGGGGAGCTGTTTTTT. This translates into CASSPYGVGLGDAGELFF.

The J gene is TRBJ2-3, the V gene TRBV9; D unresolved. The germline V gene encodes CDR1 SGDLS and CDR2 YYNGEE. The CDR3 has 12 amino acids. V lost 4 bases and J lost 4, with 7 bases in between. The CDR3, as DNA: TGTGCCAGCAGCCGAGAGGCAGATACGCAGTATTTT. Translating it yields CASSREADTQYF. The full variable domain, in which reference TRBV9 and TRBJ2-3 provide the parts outside the CDR3, is DSGVTQTPKHLITATGQRVTLRCSPRSGDLSVYWYQQSLDQGLQFLIQYYNGEERAKGNILERFSAQQFPDLHSELNLSSLELGDSALYFCASSREADTQYFGPGTRLTVL.

This clone appeared a single time. This chain connects TRBV13 to TRBJ2-3, with D unresolved. This CDR3 has 15 residues. V was trimmed by 1 base and J by 6 bases, leaving 14 bases between them. Germline V CDR1 and CDR2: PRHDT, FYEKMQ (reference sequence). CDR3 sequence: CASSLDSRHRDTQYF. Written as DNA, the CDR3 is TGTGCCAGCAGCTTAGACAGTAGGCATAGGGATACGCAGTATTTT.

In this sample, this clone turned up once. This rearrangement joins TRBV2 to TRBJ1-5, with a tentative D call TRBD1 (6 bases). Between the trimmed V and J ends, which lost 8 bases and 6 bases, there was a span of 17 bases. From germline, CDR1 is SNHLY and CDR2 FYNNEI. This CDR3 has 14 residues. The CDR3 protein is CASGRTGSGQPQHF. Written as DNA, the CDR3 is TGTGCCAGCGGAAGAACAGGGAGCGGTCAGCCCCAGCATTTT.